The next 32 T cell receptor beta chains were all read from a single sample in a study of blood T cell repertoires in COVID-19. Clones were read by immunoSEQ multiplex PCR, and TCRdb kept only the in-frame ones, dropping some. The sample holds 90,000 to 120,000 clones; approximately 92% are singletons and the top ten take 32%. Sequencing was performed on peripheral blood. The receptors come from a woman aged 80 or over with acute or convalescent COVID-19.

This clone was seen once. The rearrangement links TRBV10-3 to TRBJ2-7; D is possibly TRBD1 (6 bases). Looked up from germline, CDR1 is ENHRY and CDR2 is SYGVKD. The CDR3 spans 13 residues. Trimming pared 4 bases from V and 4 bases from J, leaving 11 bases between. The CDR3 region has the DNA TGTGCCATCAGTGGTGGGGGCTGGTACGAGCAGTACTTC. Translation gives CAISGGGWYEQYF.

This CDR3 is CASSLAQGSFYEQYF. The DNA of the CDR3 is TGTGCCAGCAGCTTAGCGCAGGGGAGTTTCTACGAGCAGTACTTC. The gene calls are TRBV7-2 and TRBJ2-7; perhaps TRBD1 as D (6 bases). The CDR3 spans 15 residues. Germline values: CDR1 SGHTA, CDR2 FQGNSA. Trimming stripped 0 bases from V and 3 bases from J, with 12 bases between.

The chain couples TRBV18 to TRBJ1-1; a possible D gene is TRBD1 (6 bases). Germline V lookup: CDR1 KGHSH, CDR2 LQKENI. The V and J ends lost 4 bases and 1 base respectively, with 13 bases between them. The CDR3 has 15 amino acids. The CDR3 loop is CASSRRGGANTEAFF. CDR3 nucleotide sequence: TGTGCCAGCTCACGAAGAGGGGGGGCGAACACTGAAGCTTTCTTT.

The J gene is TRBJ1-5, the V gene TRBV15; D not certain. Trimming took off 5 bases at V and 4 bases at J, with 15 bases between the two ends. The CDR3 is made up of 15 amino acids. The germline CDR1 and CDR2 sequences are LNHNV and YYDKDF (reference sequence). The CDR3 reads CATSSLGSQNQPQHF. The CDR3 DNA follows: TGTGCCACCAGCTCCCTGGGTTCACAGAATCAGCCCCAGCATTTT.

This clone was detected only once. The V and J genes are TRBV11-2 and TRBJ2-3; D is possibly TRBD1 (6 bases). Between the trimmed V and J ends, which lost 1 base and 3 bases, there was a span of 8 bases. Germline V lookup: CDR1 SGHAT, CDR2 FQNNGV. The CDR3 is 14 amino acids. CDR3 sequence (DNA): TGTGCCAGCAGCTTAGGACAGGTAACAGATACGCAGTATTTT. Translating it yields CASSLGQVTDTQYF.

The rearrangement uses TRBV6-5 and TRBJ2-3; D gene ambiguous. This CDR3 region has 15 residues. V was pared by 6 bases and J by 2 bases, with 15 bases between. In germline, CDR1 is MNHEY, CDR2 SVGAGI. Written as DNA, the CDR3 is TGTGCCAGCAGCGAGCAGGTCACCGCCACAGATACGCAGTATTTT. Translated, it gives CASSEQVTATDTQYF.

This clone appeared a few times. The V and J genes are TRBV13 and TRBJ2-7; 7 bases map to TRBD1. Losses at the gene ends were 3 bases for V and 5 bases for J; bases not matched to a gene: 13. This CDR3 has 16 amino acids. Germline values: CDR1 PRHDT, CDR2 FYEKMQ (reference sequence). In DNA form, the CDR3 reads TGTGCCAGCAGCTTTAAGAGGACAGGTGGGGGCGACGAGCAGTACTTC. This translates into CASSFKRTGGGDEQYF.

This sequence joins TRBV6-5 and TRBJ1-6, with 9 bases that match TRBD1. The CDR3 has 14 amino acids. The V segment lost 11 bases and the J segment 5 bases; nucleotides outside the gene matches: 7. Germline CDR1 is MNHEY and CDR2 is SVGAGI. CDR3 sequence: CAGSRTGDNSPLHF. In DNA form, the CDR3 reads TGTGCCGGCTCGCGGACAGGGGATAATTCACCCCTCCACTTT.

The CDR3 spells CATRGRGRYEQYF. The CDR3 bases are TGTGCCACCAGAGGCAGGGGGCGGTACGAGCAGTACTTC. This rearrangement joins TRBV15 to TRBJ2-7, with 8 bases matching TRBD1. The CDR3 is made up of 13 amino acids. The junction had 5 bases not matched to a gene; V was cut back by 6 bases and J by 4 bases. Germline CDR1 LNHNV, CDR2 YYDKDF (reference sequence).

The chain uses TRBV18 and TRBJ2-2; 10 bases align to TRBD1. Germline V gene sequence: CDR1 KGHSH, CDR2 LQKENI. V lost 2 bases to trimming and J lost 4 bases; unmatched junction nucleotides: 7. The CDR3 sequence is 17 residues long. The CDR3 sequence: CASSPGDRGRGTGELFF. In DNA form, the CDR3 reads TGTGCCAGCTCACCAGGCGACAGGGGGCGCGGCACCGGGGAGCTGTTTTTT.

The chain joins TRBV28 to TRBJ2-7; the match to TRBD2 covers 14 bases. J gave up 0 bases and V 3 bases, and 13 bases lay outside the gene matches. From germline, CDR1 is MDHEN and CDR2 SYDVKM. CDR3 length: 20 residues. For the CDR3, the DNA is TGTGCCAGCAGTTTCCGCCCGGGACTAGCGGGGGTACACCTCTCCTACGAGCAGTACTTC. Translating it yields CASSFRPGLAGVHLSYEQYF.

This chain uses TRBV11-2 with TRBJ2-2; D gene uncertain. Trimming took off 0 bases at V and 6 bases at J, with 5 bases between the two ends. The CDR3 has 13 residues. CDR1 and CDR2 (germline): SGHAT, FQNNGV. The CDR3 bases are TGTGCCAGCAGCTTAGAGAGGTCCGGGGAGCTGTTTTTT. The encoded protein is CASSLERSGELFF.

The chain couples TRBV3-1 (or the pseudogene TRBV3-2) to TRBJ1-1; 7 bases match TRBD1. This CDR3 region has 13 residues. After removal of 4 bases from V and 3 bases from J, the junction contained 2 bases not matched to a gene. Per germline, CDR1 LGHDT and CDR2 YNNKEL (reference sequence). The CDR3: CASSPGQDTEAFF. The CDR3 nucleotides read TGTGCCAGCAGCCCCGGACAGGACACTGAAGCTTTCTTT.

The chain combines TRBV12-3 or TRBV12-4 with TRBJ1-1, with TRBD1 as a possible D gene (6 bases). V shed 4 bases and J shed 4 bases, with 10 bases lying between them. The CDR3 extends over 13 amino acids. The CDR3 loop is CASSWDKFTEAFF. CDR3 DNA sequence: TGTGCCAGCAGTTGGGACAAATTCACTGAAGCTTTCTTT.

The chain has TRBV28 and TRBJ1-6, with a weak D call TRBD1 (6 bases). Germline CDR1 reads MDHEN; CDR2 reads SYDVKM. Trimming removed 6 bases at V and 5 bases at J, with 11 bases between. The CDR3 covers 14 residues. The CDR3 nucleotides are TGTGCCAGCAGCGACACAGGGAATAATTCACCCCTCCACTTT. This sequence encodes CASSDTGNNSPLHF.

The CDR3 sequence is CASSKREPGNYEQYF. The CDR3 nucleotides are TGTGCCAGCAGCAAAAGGGAGCCAGGTAATTACGAGCAGTACTTC. V and J are TRBV21-1 and TRBJ2-7; the DNA was not compared with TRBD2, the D call given in the table. TRBV21-1 is a known pseudogene. The CDR3 length is 15 residues.

This clone was counted a few times. CDR3 in amino acids: CASSALPGQGFNEQFF. The CDR3 DNA sequence: TGTGCCAGCAGCGCGTTACCGGGACAGGGTTTCAATGAGCAGTTCTTC. The J gene is TRBJ2-1, the V gene TRBV28, with TRBD1 identical over 9 bases. The CDR3 is 16 amino acids. CDR1 and CDR2 from the germline V gene are MDHEN and SYDVKM. V lost 6 bases and J lost 6; bases outside the gene matches: 12. The full variable domain, rest sourced from reference TRBV28 and TRBJ2-1, is DVKVTQSSRYLVKRTGEKVFLECVQDMDHENMFWYRQDPGLGLRLIYFSYDVKMKEKGDIPEGYSVSREKKERFSLILESASTNQTSMYLCASSALPGQGFNEQFFGPGTRLTVL.

This rearrangement joins TRBV15 to TRBJ1-4, with D unresolved. CDR3 length: 14 residues. Trimming removed 1 base from V and 3 bases from J, with 6 bases in between. CDR1 is LNHNV, CDR2 YYDKDF, per germline (reference sequence). The CDR3 is CATSRVQPNEKLFF. DNA for the CDR3: TGTGCCACCAGCAGAGTACAGCCTAATGAAAAACTGTTTTTT.

The V and J genes are TRBV20-1 and TRBJ1-5; D is unclear. This CDR3 is built from 12 residues. The germline CDR1 and CDR2 sequences are DFQATT and SNEGSKA (reference sequence). V dropped 3 bases and J dropped 4 bases, with 7 bases sitting between them. CDR3 protein: CSASIVNQPQHF. DNA for the CDR3: TGCAGTGCTAGTATAGTAAATCAGCCCCAGCATTTT.

CDR3 protein: CASSLTSLNEQFF. Written as DNA, the CDR3 is TGTGCCAGCAGCTTAACTAGCCTCAATGAGCAGTTCTTC. The chain recombines TRBV7-3 with TRBJ2-1, with unresolved D. The germline V and J ends were trimmed by 0 bases and 6 bases, with 6 bases remaining between them. The CDR3 consists of 13 residues. Germline assignment: CDR1 SGHTA and CDR2 FQGTGA.

This chain connects TRBV7-2 to TRBJ1-6, with TRBD1 as a possible D gene (6 bases). Germline CDR1 reads SGHTA; CDR2 reads FQGNSA. The CDR3 spans 15 residues. V lost 5 bases and J lost 7, with 15 bases in between. CDR3 region: CASSPGQGFNSPLHF. The CDR3 DNA is TGTGCCAGCAGCCCGGGTCAGGGGTTCAATTCACCCCTCCACTTT.

The chain is built from TRBV7-8 and TRBJ1-2; D is perhaps TRBD1 (5 bases). Per germline, CDR1 SGHVS and CDR2 FQNEAQ. V was trimmed by 3 bases and J by 6 bases, leaving 14 bases between them. The CDR3 runs to 14 residues. The CDR3 DNA is TGTGCCAGCAGCTTGGGCAGGGTGTTAAATGGCTACACCTTC. Translation gives CASSLGRVLNGYTF.

Only a few counts were recorded for this clone. The V gene is TRBV5-1, the J gene TRBJ2-7, with TRBD1 identical over 9 bases. This CDR3 region has 16 residues. CDR1 and CDR2 from the germline V gene are SGHRS and YFSETQ. The V segment lost 7 bases and the J segment 3 bases; nucleotides outside the gene matches: 14. The CDR3 DNA follows: TGCGCCAGCGGCCAAACCGGGACAGGGAAAATCTACGAGCAGTACTTC. It specifies CASGQTGTGKIYEQYF.

The chain joins TRBV4-1 to TRBJ2-5, with D possibly matching TRBD1 (6 bases). The CDR3 has 15 amino acids. V was shortened by 1 base and J by 4 bases, with 13 bases between the two germline ends. From germline, CDR1 is MGHRA and CDR2 YSYEKL. The CDR3 here is CASSQVTGNVETQYF. The CDR3 coding sequence is TGCGCCAGCAGCCAAGTAACAGGGAATGTAGAGACCCAGTACTTC.

The genes are TRBV27 and TRBJ1-5; D is uncertain. V lost 0 bases to trimming and J lost 2 bases, with 11 bases between them. This CDR3 region has 16 residues. In germline, CDR1 is MNHEY, CDR2 SMNVEV (reference sequence). The CDR3 DNA reads TGTGCCAGCAGTTTATCAGGAGGAGTGGGCAATCAGCCCCAGCATTTT. The encoded protein is CASSLSGGVGNQPQHF.

The chain uses TRBV5-1 and TRBJ1-1; unclear D gene. V lost 1 base to trimming and J lost 2 bases, with 3 bases between them. Germline CDR1 reads SGHRS; CDR2 reads YFSETQ. This CDR3 is 12 amino acids long. The CDR3 loop reads CASSLPNTEAFF. As DNA, the CDR3 is TGCGCCAGCAGCTTGCCAAACACTGAAGCTTTCTTT.

This clone was detected only a few times. The chain is built from TRBV2 and TRBJ2-6; D is possibly TRBD1 (5 bases). Trimming removed 7 bases at V and 0 bases at J, with 10 bases between. The CDR3 has 15 residues. CDR1 and CDR2 (germline): SNHLY, FYNNEI. CDR3 sequence reads: CASTDRSSGANVLTF. As DNA, the CDR3 is TGTGCCAGCACCGACAGAAGCTCTGGGGCCAACGTCCTGACTTTC.

The V call is TRBV2, the J call TRBJ2-5; 7 nucleotides agree with TRBD1. V shed 6 bases, J shed 3 bases, and the junction held 4 bases outside the gene matches. Germline loops: CDR1 SNHLY, CDR2 FYNNEI. The CDR3 covers 13 residues. This CDR3 is CASSTGVEETQYF. The CDR3 coding sequence is TGTGCCAGCAGCACAGGGGTCGAAGAGACCCAGTACTTC.

The chain links TRBV30 to TRBJ2-4; D is undetermined. The V gene's germline CDR1 is GTSNPN and CDR2 SVGIG (reference sequence). The CDR3 is 12 amino acids. The V end lost 2 bases, the J end lost 9 bases, and 11 bases lay between the germline ends. This chain's CDR3 is CAWSSSQTIQYF. CDR3 bases: TGTGCCTGGAGTTCTAGTCAGACCATTCAGTACTTC.

The chain combines TRBV19 with TRBJ1-1, with 7 bases fitting TRBD1. V was clipped by 9 bases and J by 0 bases; unmatched bases: 7. CDR3 size: 14 residues. CDR1 is LNHDA, CDR2 SQIVND, per germline (reference sequence). The CDR3 coding sequence is TGTGCCAGCACAACCGGGACAGTGAACACTGAAGCTTTCTTT. Its translation: CASTTGTVNTEAFF.

V is TRBV7-8 and J is TRBJ2-7, with D uncertain. The germline V gene has CDR1 SGHVS and CDR2 FQNEAQ. The CDR3 is made up of 14 amino acids. Trimming left V 1 base short and J 3 bases short, with 10 bases between. The CDR3 DNA is TGTGCCAGCAGCTTAGAGAGGAGTAGCTACGAGCAGTACTTC. Residues: CASSLERSSYEQYF.

This chain links TRBV19 with TRBJ2-2; 8 nucleotides agree with TRBD1. The trim removed 6 bases at V and 6 bases at J, leaving 9 bases unmatched. CDR1 LNHDA and CDR2 SQIVND come from the germline V gene (reference sequence). The CDR3 extends over 15 amino acids. The CDR3 DNA sequence: TGTGCCAGTAGGGTTCAGGGGGCGCTCCCCGGGGAGCTGTTTTTT. Protein product: CASRVQGALPGELFF.